The source of this T cell receptor (beta chain) is a study of blood T cell repertoires in COVID-19. Across the whole study: Samples taken during acute and convalescent COVID-19 were collected in the United States, Italy and Spain. The analysed material was cDNA or gDNA that came from T cells, B-cell-depleted T cells, or PBMCs.

Assay: immunoSEQ multiplex PCR; the TCRdb copy retains only in-frame clones and omits some. Of roughly 430,000 clones listed, roughly 87% are singletons. Individuals drawn from approximately 22 US areas were about 18 to 95 years old. Germline CDR1 reads WNHNN; CDR2 reads SYGVQD (reference sequence). The CDR3 consists of 14 residues. V dropped 2 bases and J dropped 6 bases, with 12 bases sitting between them. The clonotype was recovered from a woman aged 40 to 50 with acute COVID-19. Material: PBMCs or T cells enriched from blood (not recorded which). J is TRBJ2-3 and V is TRBV10-1; D is possibly TRBD2 (5 bases). The DNA for the CDR3 is TGCGCCAGCAGTGAGCCTAGGTCGGGGGATACGCAGTATTTT. It is translated as CASSEPRSGDTQYF.